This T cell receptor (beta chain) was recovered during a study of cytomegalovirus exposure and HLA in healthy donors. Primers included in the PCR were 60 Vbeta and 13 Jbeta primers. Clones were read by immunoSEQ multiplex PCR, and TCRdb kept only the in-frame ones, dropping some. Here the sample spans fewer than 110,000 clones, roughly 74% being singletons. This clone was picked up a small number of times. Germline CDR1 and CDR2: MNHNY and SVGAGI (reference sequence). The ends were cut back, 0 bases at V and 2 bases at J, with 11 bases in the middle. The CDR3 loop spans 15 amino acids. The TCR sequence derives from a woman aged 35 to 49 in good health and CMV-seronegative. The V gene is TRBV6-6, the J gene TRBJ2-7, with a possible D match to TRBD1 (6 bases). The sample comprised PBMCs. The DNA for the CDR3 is TGTGCCAGCAGTTACTCAACAGGGTTACCCTACGAGCAGTACTTC. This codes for CASSYSTGLPYEQYF.